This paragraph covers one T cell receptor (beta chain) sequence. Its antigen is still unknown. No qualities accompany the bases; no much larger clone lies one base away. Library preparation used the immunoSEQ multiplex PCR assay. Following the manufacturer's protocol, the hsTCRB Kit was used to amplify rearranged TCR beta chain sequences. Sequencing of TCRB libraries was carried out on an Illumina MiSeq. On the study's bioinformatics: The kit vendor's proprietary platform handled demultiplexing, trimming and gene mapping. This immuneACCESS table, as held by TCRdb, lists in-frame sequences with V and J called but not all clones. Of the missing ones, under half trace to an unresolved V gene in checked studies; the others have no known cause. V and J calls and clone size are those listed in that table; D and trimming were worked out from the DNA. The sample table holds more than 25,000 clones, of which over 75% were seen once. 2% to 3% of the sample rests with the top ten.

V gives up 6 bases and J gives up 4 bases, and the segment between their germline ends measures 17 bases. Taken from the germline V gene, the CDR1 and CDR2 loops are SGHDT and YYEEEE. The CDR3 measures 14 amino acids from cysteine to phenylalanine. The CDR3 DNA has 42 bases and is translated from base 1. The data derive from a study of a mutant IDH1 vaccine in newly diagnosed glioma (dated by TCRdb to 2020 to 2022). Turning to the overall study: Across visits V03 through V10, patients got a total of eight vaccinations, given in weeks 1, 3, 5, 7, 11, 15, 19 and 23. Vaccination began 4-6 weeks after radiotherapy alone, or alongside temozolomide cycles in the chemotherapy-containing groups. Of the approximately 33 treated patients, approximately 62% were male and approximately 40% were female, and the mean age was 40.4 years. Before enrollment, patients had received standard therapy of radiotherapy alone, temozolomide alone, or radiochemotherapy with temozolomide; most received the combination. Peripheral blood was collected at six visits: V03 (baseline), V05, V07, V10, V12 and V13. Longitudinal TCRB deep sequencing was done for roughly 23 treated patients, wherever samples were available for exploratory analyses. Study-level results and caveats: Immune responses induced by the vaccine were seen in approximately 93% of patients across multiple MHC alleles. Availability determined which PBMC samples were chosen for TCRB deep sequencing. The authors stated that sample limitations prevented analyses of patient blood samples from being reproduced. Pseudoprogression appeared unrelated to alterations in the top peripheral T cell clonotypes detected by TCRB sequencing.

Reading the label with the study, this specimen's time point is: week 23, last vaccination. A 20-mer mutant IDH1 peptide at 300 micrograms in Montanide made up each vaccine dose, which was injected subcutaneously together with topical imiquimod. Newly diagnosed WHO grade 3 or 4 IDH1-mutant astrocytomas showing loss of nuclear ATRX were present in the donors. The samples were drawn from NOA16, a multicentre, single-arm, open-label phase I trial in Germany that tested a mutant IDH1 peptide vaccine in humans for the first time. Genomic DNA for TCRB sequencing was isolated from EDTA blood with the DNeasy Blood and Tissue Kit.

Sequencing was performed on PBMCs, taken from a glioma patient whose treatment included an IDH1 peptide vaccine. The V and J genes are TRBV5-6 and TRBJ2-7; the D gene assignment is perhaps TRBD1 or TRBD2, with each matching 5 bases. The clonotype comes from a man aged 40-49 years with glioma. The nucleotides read TGTGCCAGCATTTCAAGGGAGCGACAGTACGAGCAGTACTTC. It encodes CASISRERQYEQYF.